Included here is one TCR beta chain sequence, with context. What it binds is not known. This table comes from immunoSEQ multiplex PCR, and its TCRdb copy is limited to in-frame clones, with some not included. The sample contains about 26,000 clones, roughly four fifths of which appear only once. These data belong to a study of T cells in localized non-small cell lung cancer. Study-wide results and limits: Out of the top 100 tumor clones, a median approximately 57 were seen in adjacent lung. Increased T cell density in blood showed an association with longer overall survival. Uninvolved adjacent lung showed peak T cell clonality, exceeding tumor.

The trim removed 3 bases at V and 4 bases at J, leaving 3 bases unmatched. Germline CDR1 and CDR2: SGHRS and YFSETQ. The length of the CDR3 is 14 residues. Material: peripheral blood, obtained before any cancer treatment. V gene TRBV5-1 combines with J gene TRBJ2-2; 7 bases agree with TRBD2. The sequence derives from a woman aged 40-69 years with stage I lung adenocarcinoma. CDR3 sequence reads: CASSSGLGTGELFF. CDR3 nucleotide sequence: TGCGCCAGCAGCTCAGGACTAGGCACCGGGGAGCTGTTTTTT.